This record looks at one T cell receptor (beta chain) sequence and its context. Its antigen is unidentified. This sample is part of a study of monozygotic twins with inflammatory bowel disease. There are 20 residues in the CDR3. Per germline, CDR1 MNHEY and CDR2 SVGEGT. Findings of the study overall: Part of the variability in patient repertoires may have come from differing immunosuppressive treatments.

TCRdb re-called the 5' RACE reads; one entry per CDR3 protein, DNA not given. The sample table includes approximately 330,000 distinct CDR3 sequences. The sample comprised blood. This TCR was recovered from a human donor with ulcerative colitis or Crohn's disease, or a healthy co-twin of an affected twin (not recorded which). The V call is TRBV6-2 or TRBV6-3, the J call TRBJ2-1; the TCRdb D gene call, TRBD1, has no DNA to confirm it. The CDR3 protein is CASSYSRTLQGLSSYNEQFF.